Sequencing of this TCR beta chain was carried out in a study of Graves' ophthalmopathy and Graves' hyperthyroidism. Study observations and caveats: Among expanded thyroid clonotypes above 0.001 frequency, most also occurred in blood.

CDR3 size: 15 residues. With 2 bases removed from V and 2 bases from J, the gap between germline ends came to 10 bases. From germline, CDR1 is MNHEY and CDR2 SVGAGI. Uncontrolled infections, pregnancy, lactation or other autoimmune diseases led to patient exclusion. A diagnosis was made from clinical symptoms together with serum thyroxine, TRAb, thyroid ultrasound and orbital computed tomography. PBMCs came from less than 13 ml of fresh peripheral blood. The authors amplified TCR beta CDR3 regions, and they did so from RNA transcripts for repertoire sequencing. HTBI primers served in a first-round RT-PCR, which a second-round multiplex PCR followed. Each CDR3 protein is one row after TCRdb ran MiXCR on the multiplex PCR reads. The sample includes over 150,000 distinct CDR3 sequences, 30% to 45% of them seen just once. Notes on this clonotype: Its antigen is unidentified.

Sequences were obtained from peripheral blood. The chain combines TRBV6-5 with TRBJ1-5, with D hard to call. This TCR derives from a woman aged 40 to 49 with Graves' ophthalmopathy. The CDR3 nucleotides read TGTGCCAGCAGTTACGCCGCTGAAGGCAATCAGCCCCAGCATTTT. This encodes CASSYAAEGNQPQHF.